This is a list of T cell receptor beta chains from one sample in a study of T cell repertoires in ileal Crohn's disease. The method was immunoSEQ multiplex PCR; TCRdb's version includes in-frame clones alone and lacks a portion of them. The sample contains about 11,000 clones, 55% to 75% of which appear only once. Sequenced: ileal tissue. The receptor source for this set is an adult with Crohn's disease. Each CDR3 is given with its conserved first and last residue. Each record gives: CDR3 length, D gene, V gene, J gene, clone size, CDR3 protein, CDR3 DNA. The D gene is left open where the match is weak. Clone size, where shown, is once, few, many, or a class for clones that have expanded.

length: 13
D: NA
V: TRBV5-5
J: TRBJ2-1
size: few
CDR3: CASSLGQYNEQFF
DNA: TGTGCCAGCAGCTTGGGGCAGTACAATGAGCAGTTCTTC

length: 16
D: NA
V: TRBV27
J: TRBJ1-1
size: few
CDR3: CASSLSRHGGDTEAFF
DNA: TGTGCCAGCAGTTTATCCCGACACGGGGGGGACACTGAAGCTTTCTTT

length: 14
D: TRBD2
V: TRBV5-4
J: TRBJ2-3
size: NA
CDR3: CASSQIAGGDTQYF
DNA: TGTGCCAGCAGCCAGATAGCGGGAGGAGATACGCAGTATTTT

length: 15
D: NA
V: TRBV15
J: TRBJ2-5
size: NA
CDR3: CATSRSPLAEETQYF
DNA: TGTGCCACCAGCAGGTCCCCTTTAGCGGAAGAGACCCAGTACTTC

length: 13
D: TRBD1
V: TRBV6-5
J: TRBJ1-2
size: NA
CDR3: CASTRDRVGGYTF
DNA: TGTGCCAGCACCAGGGACAGGGTGGGTGGCTACACCTTC

length: 10
D: NA
V: TRBV20-1
J: TRBJ2-1
size: NA
CDR3: CSAKDPKLFF
DNA: TGCAGTGCTAAAGACCCTAAGCTGTTCTTC

length: 15
D: NA
V: TRBV28
J: TRBJ2-7
size: NA
CDR3: CASSRTHRDSYEQYF
DNA: TGTGCCAGCAGCCGAACCCACAGGGATTCCTACGAGCAGTACTTC

length: 15
D: NA
V: TRBV5-5
J: TRBJ2-1
size: few
CDR3: CASSLIYSGDNEQFF
DNA: TGTGCCAGCAGCTTAATTTATTCCGGAGACAATGAGCAGTTCTTC

length: 13
D: TRBD1
V: TRBV29-1
J: TRBJ1-1
size: once
CDR3: CSVGQGRLTEAFF
DNA: TGCAGCGTGGGACAGGGAAGATTAACTGAAGCTTTCTTT

length: 14
D: NA
V: TRBV7-9
J: TRBJ2-2
size: NA
CDR3: CASSLRGIAGELFF
DNA: TGTGCCAGCAGCTTAAGGGGGATCGCCGGGGAGCTGTTTTTT

length: 14
D: NA
V: TRBV7-9
J: TRBJ2-7
size: NA
CDR3: CASLLGEAHYEQYF
DNA: TGTGCCAGCCTGCTTGGCGAGGCCCACTACGAGCAGTACTTC

length: 15
D: TRBD2
V: TRBV6-4
J: TRBJ2-5
size: once
CDR3: CASSDSAGGKETQYF
DNA: TGTGCCAGCAGTGACTCAGCGGGAGGGAAAGAGACCCAGTACTTC

length: 15
D: TRBD1
V: TRBV28
J: TRBJ2-3
size: NA
CDR3: CASTLGQGGLNTQYF
DNA: TGTGCCAGCACCTTAGGACAGGGTGGGTTAAATACGCAGTATTTT

length: 14
D: TRBD1
V: TRBV28
J: TRBJ1-1
size: NA
CDR3: CASSLRDRVPEAFF
DNA: TGTGCCAGCAGTCTACGGGACAGGGTACCTGAAGCTTTCTTT

length: 14
D: NA
V: TRBV6-6
J: TRBJ1-2
size: NA
CDR3: CASSADSTNYGYTF
DNA: TGTGCCAGCAGCGCGGACAGCACTAACTATGGCTACACCTTC